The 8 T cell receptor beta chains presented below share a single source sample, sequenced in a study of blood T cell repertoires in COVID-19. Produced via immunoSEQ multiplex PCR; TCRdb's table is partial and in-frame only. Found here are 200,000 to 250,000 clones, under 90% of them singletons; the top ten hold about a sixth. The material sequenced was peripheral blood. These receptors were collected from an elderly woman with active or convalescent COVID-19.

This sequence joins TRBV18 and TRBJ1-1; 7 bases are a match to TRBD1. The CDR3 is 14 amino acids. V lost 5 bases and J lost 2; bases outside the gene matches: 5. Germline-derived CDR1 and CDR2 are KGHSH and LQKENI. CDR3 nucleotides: TGTGCCAGCTCAGGAGGGACAGCCAACACTGAAGCTTTCTTT. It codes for CASSGGTANTEAFF.

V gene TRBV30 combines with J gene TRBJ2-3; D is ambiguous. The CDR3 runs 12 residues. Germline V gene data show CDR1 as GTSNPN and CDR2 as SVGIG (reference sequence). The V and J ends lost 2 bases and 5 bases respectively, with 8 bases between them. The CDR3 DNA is TGTGCCTGGAGTCAACAGATAGATACGCAGTATTTT. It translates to CAWSQQIDTQYF.

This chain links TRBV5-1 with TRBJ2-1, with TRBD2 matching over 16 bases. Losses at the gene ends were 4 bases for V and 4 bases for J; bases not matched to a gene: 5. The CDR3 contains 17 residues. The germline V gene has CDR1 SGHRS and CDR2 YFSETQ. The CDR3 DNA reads TGCGCCAGCAGCGGGGGGACTAGCGGGAGGGGATACAATGAGCAGTTCTTC. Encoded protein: CASSGGTSGRGYNEQFF.

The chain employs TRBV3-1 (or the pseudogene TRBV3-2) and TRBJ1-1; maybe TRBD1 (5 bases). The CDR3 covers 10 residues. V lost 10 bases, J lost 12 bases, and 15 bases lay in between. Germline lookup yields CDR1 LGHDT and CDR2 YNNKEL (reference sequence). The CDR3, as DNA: TGTGCCACCAGACGACAGAGGACTTTCTTT. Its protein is CATRRQRTFF.

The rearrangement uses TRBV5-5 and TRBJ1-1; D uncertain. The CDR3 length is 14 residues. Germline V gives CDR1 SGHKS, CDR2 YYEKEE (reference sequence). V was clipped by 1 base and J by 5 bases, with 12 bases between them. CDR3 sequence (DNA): TGTGCCAGCAGCTTGTTGCGGGCGCAGACTGAAGCTTTCTTT. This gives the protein CASSLLRAQTEAFF. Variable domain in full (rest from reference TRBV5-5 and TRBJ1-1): DAGVTQSPTHLIKTRGQQVTLRCSPISGHKSVSWYQQVLGQGPQFIFQYYEKEERGRGNFPDRFSARQFPNYSSELNVNALLLGDSALYLCASSLLRAQTEAFFGQGTRLTVV.

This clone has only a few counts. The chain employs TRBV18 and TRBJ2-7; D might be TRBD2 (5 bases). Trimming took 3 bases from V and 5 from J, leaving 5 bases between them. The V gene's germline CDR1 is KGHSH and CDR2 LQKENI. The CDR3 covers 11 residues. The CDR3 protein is CASSPGDEQYF. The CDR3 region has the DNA TGTGCCAGCTCACCCGGGGACGAGCAGTACTTC.

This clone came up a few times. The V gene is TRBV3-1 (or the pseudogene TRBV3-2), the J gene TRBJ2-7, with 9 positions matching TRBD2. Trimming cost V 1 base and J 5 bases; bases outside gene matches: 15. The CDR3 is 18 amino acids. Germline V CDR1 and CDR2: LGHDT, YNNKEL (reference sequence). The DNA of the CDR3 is TGTGCCAGCAGCCAAGCGTGGTGGAGCGGGGGGTGTGTGGACGAGCAGTACTTC. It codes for CASSQAWWSGGCVDEQYF.

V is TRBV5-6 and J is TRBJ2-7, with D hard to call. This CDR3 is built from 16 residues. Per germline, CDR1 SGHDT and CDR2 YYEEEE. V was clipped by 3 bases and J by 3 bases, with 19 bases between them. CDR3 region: CASSYRASASFYEQYF. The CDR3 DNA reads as TGTGCCAGCAGCTATCGCGCCAGCGCCTCATTCTACGAGCAGTACTTC.